A single sample gave rise to the 5 T cell receptor beta chains below, sequenced in a study of blood T cells in healthy people across ages. Primers used in a second PCR of roughly 6 to 12 cycles were a sample-barcoded 5' primer and a J-beta primer mix. TCRdb reprocessed the 5' RACE reads via MiXCR and lists one record per CDR3 protein. Of about 700,000 distinct CDR3 sequences in the sample, about 30% were seen once. The sequencing input was blood. The receptors come from an elderly woman in good health.

The chain joins TRBV9 to TRBJ1-4, with D unclear. There are 12 residues in the CDR3. CDR1 and CDR2 (germline): SGDLS, YYNGEE. V lost 3 bases to trimming and J lost 13 bases, with 13 bases between them. CDR3 amino acids: CASSAHTGTLFF. The CDR3 region has the DNA TGTGCCAGCAGCGCCCACACTGGAACACTGTTTTTT.

The chain couples TRBV15 to TRBJ2-3; 8 bases agree with TRBD1. This CDR3 has 13 residues. Looked up from germline, CDR1 is LNHNV and CDR2 is YYDKDF (reference sequence). The CDR3 DNA reads as TGTGTGGTAGGGGGACAGGGCACAGATACGCAGTATTTT. Amino acids: CVVGGQGTDTQYF.

V and J are TRBV12-3 or TRBV12-4 and TRBJ1-5; perhaps TRBD1 as D (6 bases). The CDR3 covers 14 residues. The V gene lost 5 bases and the J gene lost 7 bases, with 15 bases spanning the gap. CDR3: CASSHREWNQPQHF. As DNA, the CDR3 is TGTGCCAGCAGTCACAGGGAGTGGAACCAGCCCCAGCATTTT.

The sample holds a few counts of this clonotype. It may be a read error: a sequence one base away is much more abundant. The chain carries TRBV6-6 and TRBJ1-6; unclear D gene. CDR3 length equals 16 residues. Looked up from germline, CDR1 is MNHNY and CDR2 is SVGAGI (reference sequence). V lost 2 bases, J lost 11 bases, and 19 bases lay in between. For the CDR3, the DNA is TGTGCCAGCAGTTACCCGGCGGCGGGGTTAGATCCACCCCTCCACTTT. Its protein product is CASSYPAAGLDPPLHF.

This clonotype was seen repeatedly, ten times or more. CDR3: CSALNLLAGGGDTQYF. The CDR3, as DNA: TGCAGTGCTCTCAACCTCCTAGCGGGGGGAGGAGATACGCAGTATTTT. The chain couples TRBV20-1 to TRBJ2-3; TRBD2 agrees at 11 bases. Germline V gene sequence: CDR1 DFQATT, CDR2 SNEGSKA (reference sequence). J was trimmed by 5 bases and V by 5 bases; bases with no gene match: 12. This CDR3 contains 16 residues.